What follows is one T cell receptor beta chain and its context. Its antigen is not identified. Germline CDR1 reads SGHVS; CDR2 reads FQNEAQ. The CDR3 runs to 16 residues. Trimming cost V 1 base and J 2 bases, with 12 bases left between them. The sample is drawn from a study of post-analysis software for immune sequencing data. Study results and limitations: Patients showed TRBV5-6, TRBV5-1 and TRBV20-1 among a few TRBV segments more frequent than in controls. The F measure placed samples prepared in the same batch into strongly shared clusters. Multiple sclerosis patients showed significantly lower normalized Chao1 diversity than controls did.

Unique molecular identifiers were present in the TCR beta cDNA libraries. T cells numbering about 0.95 to 10 million yielded 450,000 to 500,000 cDNA molecules. MiXCR, run by TCRdb on the PCR reads, gives a single entry per CDR3 protein. The data hold 820,000 or so distinct CDR3 sequences, with about 50% observed a single time. The TCR comes from a girl between 10 and 17 years old with multiple sclerosis. This chain connects TRBV7-8 to TRBJ1-5, with D possibly being TRBD1 (5 bases). The sequenced material came from blood. In DNA, the CDR3 is TGTGCCAGCAGCTTAGGGGGGGACCCAGGCAATCAGCCCCAGCATTTT. It specifies CASSLGGDPGNQPQHF.